This paragraph covers one TCR beta chain sequence. Its target antigen remains unknown. No base-level quality is on record; no much larger clone is a single base apart. The CDR3 sequence holds 14 residues, the cysteine and phenylalanine included. Just the 42-base CDR3 DNA is kept, in frame starting at base 1. The V end loses 3 bases and the J end loses 0 bases, and a stretch of 7 bases separates them. The germline V gene (reference sequence) sets CDR1 to LGHDT and CDR2 to YNNKEL. TCRbeta CDR3 regions were amplified from genomic DNA using the immunoSEQ Assay, a bias-controlled multiplex PCR. The original pipeline was this. Nucleated cell counts per sample were estimated from amplification of reference gene primers within the assay. Sequence reads were collapsed and filtered to measure the absolute abundance of every unique TCRbeta CDR3 rearrangement. For each sample, productive Simpson clonality was calculated as the square root of Simpson's diversity index over productive rearrangements. What TCRdb holds here is the immuneACCESS table cut down to in-frame rearrangements. Part of the clones is not present; checked against another copy, under half of the missing clones reflect an unresolved V gene, and the others are unexplained. V and J calls plus clone size are reproduced from that table; the DNA served to infer D and trimming. The sample table contains approximately 440,000 clones; only one count was recorded for around 90% of them. The top ten clonotypes cover about 0.63% of the sample.

These data are taken from a study of blood T cell repertoires in COVID-19 (dated by TCRdb to 2020 to 2021). With regard to the full study: The collaborator samples originated in the United States, Italy and Spain and spanned the acute and convalescent phases of COVID-19. The material from the prospective study consisted of cDNA or gDNA derived from T cells, B-cell-depleted T cells, or PBMCs. Samples were obtained from the ongoing ImmuneRACE study (first 160 participants) and from about 1,300 subjects provided by 6 global collaborators. Subjects who had been exposed to COVID-19, were actively infected with it, or had recovered from it provided the deeply sampled blood TCRbeta repertoires that made up the dataset. Where available, HLA class I and class II types were obtained from metadata supplied by the sample provider rather than from assay-based typing. A de-identified subject ID, COVID-19 status, age in years and sex were almost always included in the sample metadata. The repertoires were released in a freely available public database meant as a resource for research on the immune response to SARS-CoV-2. Overall results and qualifications from the work: The amount of clinical and demographic metadata varied by source and participant and was provided uncurated.

Participants in the prospective study were aged 18 to 89 years, lived in under 30 United States geographic areas, and enrolled through a virtual design. In the prospective study, participants were assigned to cohorts based on the clinical history participants reported in a screening survey and a study questionnaire. Recovered participants in ImmuneRACE Cohort 3 were defined as having two consecutive negative NP/OP PCR tests, clearance from a healthcare professional, or resolution of symptoms. In the prospective study, whole blood, serum and a nasopharyngeal or oropharyngeal swab were collected from each participant by mobile phlebotomists. Prospective study participants could optionally give additional blood draws and questionnaires over an approximately 2-month period. Before DNA extraction, blood samples from the prospective study were shipped at room temperature or frozen.

The chain is encoded by TRBV3-1 (or the pseudogene TRBV3-2) joined to TRBJ2-3, with no confident D gene call. The TCR comes from a man in his late teens or twenties who had recovered from COVID-19. Sequencing was performed on PBMCs or T cells enriched from blood (not recorded which). In nucleotides, the sequence is TGTGCCAGCAGCCATCAGTCTAGCACAGATACGCAGTATTTT. This is translated as CASSHQSSTDTQYF.